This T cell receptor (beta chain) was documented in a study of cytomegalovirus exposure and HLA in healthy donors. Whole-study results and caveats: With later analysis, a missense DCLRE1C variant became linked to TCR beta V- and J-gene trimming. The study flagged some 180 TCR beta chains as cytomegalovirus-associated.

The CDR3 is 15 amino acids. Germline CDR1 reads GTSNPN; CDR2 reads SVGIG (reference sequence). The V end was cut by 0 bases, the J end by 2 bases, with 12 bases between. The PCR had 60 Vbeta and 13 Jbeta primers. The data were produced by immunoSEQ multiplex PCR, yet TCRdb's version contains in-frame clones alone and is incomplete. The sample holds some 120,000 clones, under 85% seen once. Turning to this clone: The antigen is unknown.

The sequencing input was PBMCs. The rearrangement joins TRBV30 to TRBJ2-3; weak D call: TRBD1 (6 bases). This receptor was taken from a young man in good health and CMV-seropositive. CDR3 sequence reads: CAWSVDGQLTDTQYF. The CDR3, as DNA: TGTGCCTGGAGTGTAGACGGACAGCTCACAGATACGCAGTATTTT.